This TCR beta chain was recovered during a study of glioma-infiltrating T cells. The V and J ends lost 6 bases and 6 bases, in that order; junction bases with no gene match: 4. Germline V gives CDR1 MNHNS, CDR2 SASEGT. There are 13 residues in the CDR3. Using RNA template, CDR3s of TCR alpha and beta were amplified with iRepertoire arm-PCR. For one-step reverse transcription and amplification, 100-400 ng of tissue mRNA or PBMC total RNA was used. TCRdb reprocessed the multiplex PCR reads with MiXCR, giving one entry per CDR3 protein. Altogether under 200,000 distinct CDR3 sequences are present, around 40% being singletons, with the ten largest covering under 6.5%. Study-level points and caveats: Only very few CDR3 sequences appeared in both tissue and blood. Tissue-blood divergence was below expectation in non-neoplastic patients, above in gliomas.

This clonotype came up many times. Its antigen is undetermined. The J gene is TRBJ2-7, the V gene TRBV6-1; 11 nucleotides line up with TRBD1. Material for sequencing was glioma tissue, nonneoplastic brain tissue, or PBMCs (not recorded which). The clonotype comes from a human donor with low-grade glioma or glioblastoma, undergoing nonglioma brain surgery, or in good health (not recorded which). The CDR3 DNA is TGTGCCAGCAGAGCGGGACAGGGGGGCGAGCAGTACTTC. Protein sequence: CASRAGQGGEQYF.